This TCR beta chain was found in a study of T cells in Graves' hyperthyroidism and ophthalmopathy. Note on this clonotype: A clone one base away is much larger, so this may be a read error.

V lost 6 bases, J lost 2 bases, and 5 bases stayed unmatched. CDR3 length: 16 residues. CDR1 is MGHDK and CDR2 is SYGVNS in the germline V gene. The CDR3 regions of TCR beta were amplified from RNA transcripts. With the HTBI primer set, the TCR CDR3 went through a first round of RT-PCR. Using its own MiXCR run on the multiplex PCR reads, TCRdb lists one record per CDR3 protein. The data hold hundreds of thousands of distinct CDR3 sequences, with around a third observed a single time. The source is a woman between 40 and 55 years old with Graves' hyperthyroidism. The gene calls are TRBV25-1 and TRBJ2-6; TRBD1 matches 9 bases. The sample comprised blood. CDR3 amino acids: CASSLTGGPGANVLTF. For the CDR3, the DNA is TGTGCCAGCAGCCTCACAGGGGGCCCTGGGGCCAACGTCCTGACTTTC.